This TCR beta chain was sequenced in a study of cytomegalovirus exposure and HLA in healthy donors. Study outcomes and limitations: In a later analysis, compared with equally common non-associated chains, HLA-associated beta chains were more expanded. The investigators catalogued 150 to 200 TCR beta chains as cytomegalovirus-associated.

As concerns this clone: Its antigen is unknown.

PCR was performed using 60 Vbeta and 13 Jbeta primers. The table came from immunoSEQ multiplex PCR; TCRdb's copy has only in-frame clones and leaves some out. Of about 230,000 clones listed, roughly 79% are singletons. V gave up 6 bases and J gave up 4 bases; unmatched junction bases: 3. The V gene's germline CDR1 is MNHEY and CDR2 SVGAGI. This CDR3 has 15 amino acids. Sequencing was carried out using PBMCs. This rearrangement joins TRBV6-5 to TRBJ2-1; 13 nucleotides match TRBD2. The TCR was taken from a middle-aged woman in good health and CMV-seronegative. CDR3 protein: CASSRTSGGYNEQFF. CDR3 in DNA: TGTGCCAGCAGCCGGACTAGCGGGGGTTACAATGAGCAGTTCTTC.